The 7 T cell receptor beta chains below come from one sample, sequenced in a study of identifying expanded T cells in peripheral blood. Assay: immunoSEQ multiplex PCR; the TCRdb copy retains only in-frame clones and omits some. The sample lists approximately 86,000 clones; roughly 84% were seen once. The material sequenced was blood. All receptors come from a person aged 18 to 75 in good health.

There are a few counts of this clone. The CDR3 DNA reads as TGTGCCAGCAGCCCCCGAGACAGGGCGGCTAATGAAAAACTGTTTTTT. Translation: CASSPRDRAANEKLFF. This sequence joins TRBV7-2 and TRBJ1-4; 7 bases map to TRBD1. The CDR3 has 16 residues. Germline CDR1 reads SGHTA; CDR2 reads FQGNSA. The trim removed 5 bases at V and 3 bases at J, leaving 9 bases unmatched. Using reference TRBV7-2 and TRBJ1-4 for the parts outside the CDR3, the full variable domain is GAGVSQSPSNKVTEKGKDVELRCDPISGHTALYWYRQSLGQGLEFLIYFQGNSAPDKSGLPSDRFSAERTGGSVSTLTIQRTQQEDSAVYLCASSPRDRAANEKLFFGSGTQLSVL.

This chain joins TRBV5-1 and TRBJ2-5; possible D gene TRBD1, 5 bases. The V gene's germline CDR1 is SGHRS and CDR2 YFSETQ. The CDR3 covers 18 residues. V shed 4 bases and J shed 5 bases, with 27 bases lying between them. CDR3 in DNA: TGCGCCAGCAGCATGTCCTATCCGGACACTCCGAGGCGGGAGACCCAGTACTTC. This translates into CASSMSYPDTPRRETQYF.

V and J are TRBV5-4 and TRBJ2-2; a possible D gene is TRBD2 (6 bases). V was trimmed by 4 bases and J by 2 bases, leaving 15 bases between them. The CDR3 runs 16 residues. Germline loops: CDR1 SGHNT, CDR2 YYREEE (reference sequence). The CDR3 loop reads CASSKGLMFNTGELFF. The DNA of the CDR3 is TGTGCCAGCAGCAAGGGACTGATGTTTAACACCGGGGAGCTGTTTTTT.

The CDR3, as DNA: TGTGCCAGCAGCTTATTGCGACAGGCGAACACTGAAGCTTTCTTT. Protein: CASSLLRQANTEAFF. The J gene is TRBJ1-1, the V gene TRBV11-2; D perhaps matches TRBD1 (6 bases). This CDR3 is 15 amino acids long. Trimming removed 2 bases from V and 1 base from J, with 11 bases in between. From germline, CDR1 is SGHAT and CDR2 FQNNGV.

The V gene is TRBV11-2, the J gene TRBJ2-7, with D uncertain. Deletions cut 1 base from V and 5 bases from J, with 12 bases between. The CDR3 consists of 14 residues. Looked up from germline, CDR1 is SGHAT and CDR2 is FQNNGV. CDR3 sequence: CASSLVSPFDEQYF. CDR3 DNA sequence: TGTGCCAGCAGCTTAGTTTCTCCCTTCGACGAGCAGTACTTC.

Only a few counts were recorded for this clone. The chain combines TRBV2 with TRBJ1-5; D remains ambiguous. Germline-derived CDR1 and CDR2 are SNHLY and FYNNEI. Trimming shortened V by 2 bases and J by 6 bases, and 5 bases separated the two germline ends. This CDR3 has 12 amino acids. The DNA of the CDR3 is TGTGCCAGCAGTGAATATGTTCAGCCCCAGCATTTT. Residues: CASSEYVQPQHF.

In its sample, this clone was seen once. V usage is TRBV4-1 and J usage is TRBJ2-3; 8 nucleotides align to TRBD2. The V and J ends lost 1 base and 1 base, in that order; junction bases with no gene match: 4. Germline V CDR1 and CDR2: MGHRA, YSYEKL. The CDR3 totals 16 residues. The CDR3 DNA reads TGCGCCAGCAGCCAAGGAGCGGGGGTTGGCACAGATACGCAGTATTTT. Its translation: CASSQGAGVGTDTQYF.